The entry below describes one T cell receptor beta chain. Its antigen is as yet unknown. This record comes from a study of CXCR3-negative and CXCR3-positive naive CD8 T cells. Notes on the study in general: Naive subsets were similarly diverse, while memory CD8+ repertoires were much less diverse. Naive CXCR3-positive and CXCR3-negative cells shared similar TRBV-TRBJ usage, unlike memory cells. Researchers report that CXCR3-positive naive cells carry more hydrophobic TRB CDR3s than CXCR3-negative naive cells. Most assays were run on fresh PBMCs (CXCR3 expression partially decreased after cryopreservation).

UMI-labeled TRB cDNA libraries were prepared by 5' RACE. TCRdb re-analyzed the 5' RACE reads; it lists each CDR3 protein once, without DNA. The sample data list around 81,000 distinct CDR3 sequences. The sample was naive CXCR3- CD8+ T cells from blood. Subset indicated: CD45RO-CCR7+CD27+CD95- naive CD8+ T cells lacking CXCR3 (TNR3-). This TCR derives from a human donor in good health. Some clones in this sample may be carry-over from other donors' samples.

The CDR3 is CASSSFGGAGYEQYF. The V call is TRBV5-1, the J call TRBJ2-7; the TCRdb D gene call, TRBD1, has no DNA to confirm it. Germline loops: CDR1 SGHRS, CDR2 YFSETQ. The CDR3 spans 15 residues.